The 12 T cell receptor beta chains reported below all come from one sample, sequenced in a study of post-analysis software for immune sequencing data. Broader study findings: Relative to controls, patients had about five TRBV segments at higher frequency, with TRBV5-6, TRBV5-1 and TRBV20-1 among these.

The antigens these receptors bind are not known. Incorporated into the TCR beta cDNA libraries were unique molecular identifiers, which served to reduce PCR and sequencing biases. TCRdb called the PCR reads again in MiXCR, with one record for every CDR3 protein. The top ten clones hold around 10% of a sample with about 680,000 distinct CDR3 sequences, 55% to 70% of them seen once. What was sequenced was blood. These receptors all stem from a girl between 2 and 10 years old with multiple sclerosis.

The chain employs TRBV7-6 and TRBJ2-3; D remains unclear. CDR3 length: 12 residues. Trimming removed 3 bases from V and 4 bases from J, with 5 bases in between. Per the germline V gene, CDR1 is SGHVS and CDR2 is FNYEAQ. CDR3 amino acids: CASSFWADTQYF. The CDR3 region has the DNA TGTGCCAGCAGCTTTTGGGCAGATACGCAGTATTTT.

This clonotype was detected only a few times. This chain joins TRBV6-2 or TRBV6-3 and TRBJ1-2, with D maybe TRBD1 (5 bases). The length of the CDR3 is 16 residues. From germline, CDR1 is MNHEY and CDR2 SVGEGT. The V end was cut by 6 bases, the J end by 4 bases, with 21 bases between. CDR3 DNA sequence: TGTGCCAGCAGCTGGGACGGAATCCATACGCTCTATGGCTACACCTTC. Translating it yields CASSWDGIHTLYGYTF.

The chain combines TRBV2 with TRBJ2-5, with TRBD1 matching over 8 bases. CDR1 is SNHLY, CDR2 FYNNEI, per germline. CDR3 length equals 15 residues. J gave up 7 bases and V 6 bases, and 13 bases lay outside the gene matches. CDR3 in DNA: TGTGCCAGCAGACCAGACAGGGGAGAGGGAGGGACCCAGTACTTC. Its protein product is CASRPDRGEGGTQYF.

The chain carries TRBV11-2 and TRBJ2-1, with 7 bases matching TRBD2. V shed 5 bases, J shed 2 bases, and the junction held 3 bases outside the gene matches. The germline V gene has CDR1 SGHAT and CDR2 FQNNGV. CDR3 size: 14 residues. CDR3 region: CASSPGLPYNEQFF. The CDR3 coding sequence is TGTGCCAGCAGCCCGGGACTACCCTACAATGAGCAGTTCTTC.

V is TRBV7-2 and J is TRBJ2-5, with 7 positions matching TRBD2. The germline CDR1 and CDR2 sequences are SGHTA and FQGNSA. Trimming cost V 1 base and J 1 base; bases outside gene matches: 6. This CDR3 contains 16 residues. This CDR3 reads CASSLGASGLQETQYF. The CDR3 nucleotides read TGTGCCAGCAGCTTAGGGGCTAGCGGCCTCCAAGAGACCCAGTACTTC.

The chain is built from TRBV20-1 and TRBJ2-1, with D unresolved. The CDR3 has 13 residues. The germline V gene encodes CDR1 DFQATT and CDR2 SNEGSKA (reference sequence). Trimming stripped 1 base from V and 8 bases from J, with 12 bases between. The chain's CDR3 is CSARAPRPDEQFF. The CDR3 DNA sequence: TGCAGTGCTAGAGCCCCTCGACCAGATGAGCAGTTCTTC.

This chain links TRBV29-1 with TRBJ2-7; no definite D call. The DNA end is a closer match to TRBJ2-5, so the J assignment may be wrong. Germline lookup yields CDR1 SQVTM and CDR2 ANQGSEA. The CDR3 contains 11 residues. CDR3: CSGGHQETQYF. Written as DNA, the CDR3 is TGCAGCGGTGGTCACCAAGAGACCCAGTACTTC.

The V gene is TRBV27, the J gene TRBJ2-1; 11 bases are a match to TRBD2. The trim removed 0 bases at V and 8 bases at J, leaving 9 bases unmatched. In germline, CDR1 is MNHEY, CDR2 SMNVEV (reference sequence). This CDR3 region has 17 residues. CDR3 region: CASSLSLAGGLKDEQFF. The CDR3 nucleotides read TGTGCCAGCAGTTTATCGTTAGCGGGGGGGCTTAAGGATGAGCAGTTCTTC.

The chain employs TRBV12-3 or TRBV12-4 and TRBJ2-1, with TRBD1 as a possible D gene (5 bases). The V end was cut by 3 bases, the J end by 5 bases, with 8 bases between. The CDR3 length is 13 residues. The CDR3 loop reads CASSFKGDNEQFF. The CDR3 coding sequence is TGTGCCAGCAGTTTTAAAGGGGACAATGAGCAGTTCTTC.

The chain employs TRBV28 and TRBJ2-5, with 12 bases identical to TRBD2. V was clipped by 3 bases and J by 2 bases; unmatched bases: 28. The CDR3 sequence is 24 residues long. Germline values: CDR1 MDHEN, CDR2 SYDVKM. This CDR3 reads CASSFPRTSGAGGSPKTIQETQYF. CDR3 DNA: TGTGCCAGCAGTTTTCCCAGGACTAGCGGGGCGGGCGGATCCCCTAAAACCATTCAAGAGACCCAGTACTTC.

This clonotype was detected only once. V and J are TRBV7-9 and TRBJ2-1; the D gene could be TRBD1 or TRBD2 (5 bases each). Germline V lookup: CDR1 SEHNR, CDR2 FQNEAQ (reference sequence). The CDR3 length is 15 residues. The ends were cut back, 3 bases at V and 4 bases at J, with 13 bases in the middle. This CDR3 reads CASSLEQDFYNEQFF. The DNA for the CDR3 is TGTGCCAGCAGCTTGGAACAGGACTTTTACAATGAGCAGTTCTTC.

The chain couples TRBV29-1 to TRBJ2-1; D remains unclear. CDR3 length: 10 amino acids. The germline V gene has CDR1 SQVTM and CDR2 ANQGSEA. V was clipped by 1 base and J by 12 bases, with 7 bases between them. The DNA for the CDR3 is TGCAGCGTTGAAGGCGGAGTGCAGTTCTTC. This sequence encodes CSVEGGVQFF.